What follows are 23 T cell receptor beta chains derived from one specimen sequenced in a study of OX40 agonist ivuxolimab in advanced cancers. Produced via immunoSEQ multiplex PCR; TCRdb's table is partial and in-frame only. Of 45,000 to 55,000 clones listed, about 83% were seen once; the top ten hold 13% to 15%. This sample comprised CD4+ or CD8+ T cells sorted from blood, obtained in a trial of the OX40 agonist ivuxolimab. The receptor set was obtained from an adult with an advanced solid tumor such as melanoma, head and neck, liver or kidney cancer.

This clone was picked up one time. This rearrangement joins TRBV30 to TRBJ2-3; D unresolved. The CDR3 extends over 14 amino acids. Germline CDR1 is GTSNPN and CDR2 is SVGIG (reference sequence). V dropped 0 bases and J dropped 2 bases, with 9 bases sitting between them. The CDR3 loop reads CAWSVVSNTDTQYF. For the CDR3, the DNA is TGTGCCTGGAGTGTGGTCAGCAACACAGATACGCAGTATTTT.

The chain is built from TRBV5-4 and TRBJ1-2; TRBD1 matches at 11 bases. The CDR3 is made up of 15 amino acids. The trim removed 5 bases at V and 5 bases at J, leaving 8 bases unmatched. CDR1 is SGHNT and CDR2 is YYREEE in the germline V gene (reference sequence). CDR3 coding DNA: TGTGCCAGCAGACATGCCGGGACAGGGGGGTATGGCTACACCTTC. This encodes CASRHAGTGGYGYTF. The full variable domain, its missing parts supplied by reference TRBV5-4 and TRBJ1-2, is ETGVTQSPTHLIKTRGQQVTLRCSSQSGHNTVSWYQQALGQGPQFIFQYYREEENGRGNFPPRFSGLQFPNYSSELNVNALELDDSALYLCASRHAGTGGYGYTFGSGTRLTVV.

The rearrangement links TRBV11-2 to TRBJ2-7, with TRBD1 matching over 9 bases. The CDR3 is 14 residues long. The junction had 4 bases not matched to a gene; V was cut back by 5 bases and J by 2 bases. Germline V lookup: CDR1 SGHAT, CDR2 FQNNGV. CDR3 nucleotides: TGTGCCAGCAGCGGGGGACAGGGTACCTACGAGCAGTACTTC. It encodes CASSGGQGTYEQYF.

The CDR3 DNA sequence: TGTGCCAGCAGTTACTCCGGACAGGGCCGTTACGAGCAGTACTTC. This gives the protein CASSYSGQGRYEQYF. J is TRBJ2-7 and V is TRBV6-6; 8 bases fit TRBD1. V shed 0 bases and J 4 bases; nucleotides not matched to a gene: 5. The CDR3 is made up of 15 amino acids. Germline V gives CDR1 MNHNY, CDR2 SVGAGI (reference sequence).

This chain links TRBV7-3 with TRBJ2-7; the D is unclear. This CDR3 has 13 residues. The germline V gene has CDR1 SGHTA and CDR2 FQGTGA. Trimming shortened V by 4 bases and J by 3 bases, and 10 bases separated the two germline ends. CDR3 amino acids: CASSSSEIYEQYF. CDR3 nucleotide sequence: TGTGCCAGCAGCTCTTCGGAAATCTACGAGCAGTACTTC.

This sequence joins TRBV9 and TRBJ2-7; no clear D gene. CDR1 and CDR2 (germline): SGDLS, YYNGEE. V shed 0 bases and J shed 1 base, with 11 bases lying between them. The CDR3 extends over 15 amino acids. Here the CDR3 DNA reads TGTGCCAGCAGCGTAGGGTCCCGGGCTTCCTACGAGCAGTACTTC. Protein sequence: CASSVGSRASYEQYF.

The gene calls are TRBV28 and TRBJ2-7; TRBD2 matches 8 bases. This CDR3 has 14 amino acids. V trimming: 7 bases; J trimming: 4 bases; junction bases outside the gene matches: 9. Germline V gives CDR1 MDHEN, CDR2 SYDVKM. CDR3 loop: CASIGTREGYEQYF. CDR3 in DNA: TGTGCCAGCATTGGGACACGGGAGGGATACGAGCAGTACTTC. The full variable domain, completed using reference TRBV28 and TRBJ2-7, is DVKVTQSSRYLVKRTGEKVFLECVQDMDHENMFWYRQDPGLGLRLIYFSYDVKMKEKGDIPEGYSVSREKKERFSLILESASTNQTSMYLCASIGTREGYEQYFGPGTRLTVT.

In its sample, this clone was seen a few times. V usage is TRBV29-1 and J usage is TRBJ2-2; D uncertain. From germline, CDR1 is SQVTM and CDR2 ANQGSEA. Trimming removed 1 base from V and 0 bases from J, with 9 bases in between. The CDR3 has 15 residues. CDR3 loop: CSVEVGSANTGELFF. In nucleotides, the CDR3 is TGCAGCGTTGAAGTGGGCAGTGCGAACACCGGGGAGCTGTTTTTT.

This sequence joins TRBV19 and TRBJ1-5; D is unclear. This CDR3 is 13 amino acids long. Germline values: CDR1 LNHDA, CDR2 SQIVND (reference sequence). V was cut by 3 bases and J by 4 bases, with 7 bases left in between. CDR3 coding DNA: TGTGCCAGTAGTATGACGAGAAATCAGCCCCAGCATTTT. Its translation: CASSMTRNQPQHF.

This chain links TRBV5-1 with TRBJ2-1; TRBD1 might be the D (5 bases). The germline gives CDR1 SGHRS, CDR2 YFSETQ. The CDR3 is made up of 13 amino acids. Between the trimmed V and J ends, which lost 4 bases and 6 bases, there was a span of 11 bases. The CDR3 here is CASSGARANEQFF. The DNA for the CDR3 is TGCGCCAGCAGCGGTGCCAGGGCCAATGAGCAGTTCTTC.

The J gene is TRBJ2-5, the V gene TRBV18, with D possibly matching TRBD1 (6 bases). TRBJ2-7 matches the DNA end more closely, so the J call is doubtful. The germline gives CDR1 KGHSH, CDR2 LQKENI. The CDR3 spans 15 residues. The CDR3 loop reads CASSPRQASGYEQYF. CDR3 nucleotide sequence: TGTGCCAGCTCACCACGACAGGCGTCAGGGTACGAGCAGTACTTC.

This chain joins TRBV27 and TRBJ2-3; D gene ambiguous. V dropped 1 base and J dropped 0 bases, with 8 bases sitting between them. Germline CDR1 and CDR2: MNHEY and SMNVEV (reference sequence). The CDR3 spans 15 residues. The CDR3 nucleotides are TGTGCCAGCAGTTTATATCTTTCTAGCACAGATACGCAGTATTTT. Protein product: CASSLYLSSTDTQYF.

This clone has only a few counts. The V call is TRBV19, the J call TRBJ2-2, with 11 bases fitting TRBD2. The CDR3 is 14 amino acids. Germline CDR1 is LNHDA and CDR2 is SQIVND (reference sequence). V shed 7 bases, J shed 8 bases, and the junction held 6 bases outside the gene matches. DNA of the CDR3: TGTGCCAGTAACCCTAGCGGGAGGTTTGGGGAGCTGTTTTTT. Translation gives CASNPSGRFGELFF.

The V gene is TRBV4-1, the J gene TRBJ2-7, with 10 nucleotides matching TRBD1. Germline CDR1 and CDR2: MGHRA and YSYEKL. This CDR3 is 15 amino acids long. The junction had 8 bases not matched to a gene; V was cut back by 4 bases and J by 5 bases. The DNA of the CDR3 is TGCGCCAGCAGCCGAAGGACAGGGGGTGGGGACGAGCAGTACTTC. Residues: CASSRRTGGGDEQYF.

The chain uses TRBV7-8 and TRBJ2-3; possibly TRBD2 for D (6 bases). In germline, CDR1 is SGHVS, CDR2 FQNEAQ. Trimming stripped 5 bases from V and 1 base from J, with 7 bases between. The length of the CDR3 is 13 residues. For the CDR3, the DNA is TGTGCCAGCAGCAGCGGGCGCACAGATACGCAGTATTTT. Its protein is CASSSGRTDTQYF.

The chain has TRBV15 and TRBJ2-6; TRBD1 might be the D (5 bases). The length of the CDR3 is 15 residues. Germline V CDR1 and CDR2: LNHNV, YYDKDF (reference sequence). V was pared by 7 bases and J by 2 bases, with 12 bases between. CDR3 DNA: TGTGCCACCATTCGGCAGGGAACTGGGGCCAACGTCCTGACTTTC. Its protein product is CATIRQGTGANVLTF.

This chain connects TRBV18 to TRBJ2-7, with no clear D. The V gene lost 3 bases and the J gene lost 4 bases, with 4 bases spanning the gap. There are 11 residues in the CDR3. Germline CDR1 KGHSH, CDR2 LQKENI. The CDR3 region is CASSPWYEQYF. The DNA of the CDR3 is TGTGCCAGCTCACCCTGGTACGAGCAGTACTTC.

The chain joins TRBV9 to TRBJ2-3, with D possibly called TRBD1 or TRBD2 (7 bases each). In germline, CDR1 is SGDLS, CDR2 YYNGEE. This CDR3 has 19 amino acids. V lost 0 bases to trimming and J lost 2 bases, with 22 bases between them. CDR3 in amino acids: CASSVGGGSWRDYTDTQYF. The CDR3 DNA is TGTGCCAGCAGCGTAGGAGGGGGCAGTTGGCGGGACTACACAGATACGCAGTATTTT.

J is TRBJ2-3 and V is TRBV27; 10 bases line up with TRBD1. Germline values: CDR1 MNHEY, CDR2 SMNVEV (reference sequence). The CDR3 extends over 16 amino acids. J gave up 5 bases and V 7 bases, and 12 bases lay outside the gene matches. The CDR3 bases are TGTGCCAGCACCCCGGGGTGGACAGGGGGTTTAGATACGCAGTATTTT. It yields the protein CASTPGWTGGLDTQYF.

This rearrangement joins TRBV28 to TRBJ2-5; D perhaps matches TRBD2 (6 bases). The last part of the DNA fits TRBJ2-7 better; the J call may be wrong. CDR3 length: 14 residues. Germline V gene sequence: CDR1 MDHEN, CDR2 SYDVKM. The CDR3 nucleotides are TGTGCCAGCAGTTTACGGGGAGGCTCCTACGAGCAGTACTTC. Residues: CASSLRGGSYEQYF.

The J gene is TRBJ1-2, the V gene TRBV7-9, with D possibly TRBD1 on 5 matching bases. The V gene lost 5 bases and the J gene lost 4 bases, with 11 bases spanning the gap. The germline V gene has CDR1 SEHNR and CDR2 FQNEAQ (reference sequence). This CDR3 spans 13 amino acids. The CDR3 sequence: CASSNWGSYGYTF. In DNA form, the CDR3 reads TGTGCCAGCAGCAACTGGGGCAGCTATGGCTACACCTTC.

V and J are TRBV5-1 and TRBJ2-5; D may be TRBD1 (5 bases). The CDR3 sequence is 14 residues long. CDR1 is SGHRS and CDR2 is YFSETQ in the germline V gene. Between the trimmed V and J ends, which lost 3 bases and 2 bases, there was a span of 11 bases. CDR3 nucleotides: TGCGCCAGCAGCTCCCGACAGCGACAAGAGACCCAGTACTTC. It codes for CASSSRQRQETQYF.

The chain employs TRBV21-1 and TRBJ2-6; the table gives TRBD1 as D, unverified against the DNA. TRBV21-1 is a pseudogene segment. The CDR3 has 16 residues. CDR3 nucleotides: TGTGCCAGCAGCAAAGGGGGACAGACTGGGGCCAACGTCCTGACTTTC. This gives the protein CASSKGGQTGANVLTF.